This T cell receptor (beta chain) derives from a study of T cells in tuberculosis. Study-wide results and limits: T cells binding CD1B-GMM tetramer weakly possibly escaped the sort.

V dropped 6 bases and J dropped 1 base, with 6 bases sitting between them. This CDR3 is built from 12 residues. Germline values: CDR1 MNHEY, CDR2 SVGAGI. Cells were sorted from thawed PBMC rested overnight and stained with GMM-loaded CD1B tetramer, viability dye and anti-CD3. The lipid loaded on the CD1B tetramers was C32 glucose monomycolate from Rhodococcus equi. Tetramer-sorted PBMC had been CD14 monocyte-depleted before freezing. TCR-alpha and TCR-beta chains were sequenced unpaired. Profiled with immunoSEQ multiplex PCR; TCRdb holds only in-frame clones, not every one. The table lists around 50,000 clones, 70% to 90% of them singletons.

The genes are TRBV6-5 and TRBJ1-2; D is undetermined. The specimen was CD1b-GMM tetramer-negative cells sorted from PBMCs. The clonotype originates from an adult woman with latent tuberculosis. CDR3 sequence: CASREGNYGYTF. The CDR3 nucleotides are TGTGCCAGCAGGGAGGGTAACTATGGCTACACCTTC.